The T cell receptor beta chain described here comes from a study of human T cells and chemical hapten exposure. CDR3 length equals 15 residues. Trimming removed 2 bases from V and 11 bases from J, with 20 bases in between. Germline assignment: CDR1 ENHRY and CDR2 SYGVKD. MiXCR, applied by TCRdb to the RACE reads, yields one record per CDR3 protein. Of about 180,000 distinct CDR3 sequences in the sample, approximately 31% were seen once. Time point defined: pre-sensitization, week 0. Described treatment: therapeutic diphenylcyclopropenone sensitization with weekly scalp DPC. This receptor was taken from a woman aged 25 to 39 with alopecia areata. Some clones in this sample may be carry-over from other donors' samples. The sample in question was whole blood, obtained in connection with sensitization to the hapten diphenylcyclopropenone (DPC). V gene TRBV10-3 combines with J gene TRBJ2-3; TRBD1 is a possible D gene (5 bases). CDR3 coding DNA: TGTGCCATCAGTGAGACCCGGACAAGGAATAATATGCAGTATTTT. Translated, it gives CAISETRTRNNMQYF.